These 18 T cell receptor beta chains were sequenced from one sample in a study of beta chain features in type 1 diabetes. Regarding the study as a whole: Shortening that was moderate but significant affected the TCRB CDR3s of Type 1 diabetes patients in all four CD4+ subsets.

Isolated RNA was reverse transcribed in full, so expressed TCRB transcripts were sequenced. Profiling relied on immunoSEQ multiplex PCR, and the TCRdb table lists in-frame clones only, not all of them. The sample carries 310,000 or so clones, around 9% recorded once. These receptors have no known antigen. The sample comprised central memory CD4+ T cells from blood. These receptors were taken from a man aged 25-45 years with type 1 diabetes.

The chain employs TRBV7-2 and TRBJ2-2; D remains ambiguous. V lost 2 bases and J lost 4, with 8 bases in between. The germline CDR1 and CDR2 sequences are SGHTA and FQGNSA. This CDR3 has 14 residues. In DNA form, the CDR3 reads TGTGCCAGCAGCTTAATCCGATCCACCGGGGAGCTGTTTTTT. Its protein product is CASSLIRSTGELFF.

This clone was found a few times. The chain couples TRBV7-9 to TRBJ1-2; TRBD1 agrees at 7 bases. J was trimmed by 3 bases and V by 3 bases; bases with no gene match: 7. The germline CDR1 and CDR2 sequences are SEHNR and FQNEAQ (reference sequence). The CDR3 length is 15 residues. The CDR3 coding sequence is TGTGCCAGCAGCTTGGGGACAGTCAGGGACTATGGCTACACCTTC. Protein sequence: CASSLGTVRDYGYTF.

This clone was observed a few times. This sequence joins TRBV18 and TRBJ1-4; 7 nucleotides line up with TRBD1. The V and J ends lost 6 bases and 14 bases, in that order; junction bases with no gene match: 9. Germline CDR1 and CDR2: KGHSH and LQKENI. The CDR3 runs to 12 residues. The CDR3 reads CASSPDRERLFF. CDR3 nucleotide sequence: TGTGCCAGCTCCCCAGACAGGGAACGGCTGTTTTTT.

In its sample, this clone was seen many times. This chain links TRBV2 with TRBJ1-6, with a possible D match to TRBD1 (5 bases). V was cut by 11 bases and J by 8 bases, with 19 bases left in between. CDR1 and CDR2 from the germline V gene are SNHLY and FYNNEI. The CDR3 extends over 14 amino acids. CDR3 coding DNA: TGTGCCGGCCTTCGGGGGTATGGGGATTCACCCCTCCACTTT. Encoded protein: CAGLRGYGDSPLHF. The full variable domain, its missing parts supplied by reference TRBV2 and TRBJ1-6, is EPEVTQTPSHQVTQMGQEVILRCVPISNHLYFYWYRQILGQKVEFLVSFYNNEISEKSEIFDDQFSVERPDGSNFTLKIRSTKLEDSAMYFCAGLRGYGDSPLHFGNGTRLTVT.

This clone showed up just a few times. This chain uses TRBV18 with TRBJ2-3, with D tentatively TRBD1 (6 bases). CDR1 is KGHSH and CDR2 is LQKENI in the germline V gene. V shed 0 bases and J shed 1 base, with 11 bases lying between them. CDR3 length equals 16 residues. This CDR3 is CASSPPTHRGTDTQYF. The CDR3 DNA reads TGTGCCAGCTCACCACCAACCCACAGGGGCACAGATACGCAGTATTTT.

This clone was detected ten times or more. This sequence joins TRBV11-2 and TRBJ2-1; D remains unclear. There are 14 residues in the CDR3. From germline, CDR1 is SGHAT and CDR2 FQNNGV. Trimming left V 5 bases short and J 3 bases short, with 11 bases between. CDR3 in amino acids: CASSPGLIYNEQFF. As DNA, the CDR3 is TGTGCCAGCAGCCCGGGCCTCATCTACAATGAGCAGTTCTTC.

The J gene is TRBJ1-2, the V gene TRBV7-2, with D possibly being TRBD1 (5 bases). Looked up from germline, CDR1 is SGHTA and CDR2 is FQGNSA. The CDR3 spans 15 residues. V was pared by 2 bases and J by 4 bases, with 14 bases between. CDR3 in amino acids: CASSLMRGATYGYTF. CDR3 sequence (DNA): TGTGCCAGCAGCTTAATGAGGGGCGCAACCTATGGCTACACCTTC. Based on the CDR3 plus reference TRBV7-2 and TRBJ1-2, the full variable domain is GAGVSQSPSNKVTEKGKDVELRCDPISGHTALYWYRQSLGQGLEFLIYFQGNSAPDKSGLPSDRFSAERTGGSVSTLTIQRTQQEDSAVYLCASSLMRGATYGYTFGSGTRLTVV.

This clone showed up just a few times. The chain employs TRBV25-1 and TRBJ2-5; 9 nucleotides line up with TRBD1. CDR1 and CDR2 (germline): MGHDK, SYGVNS. V shed 3 bases and J 1 base; nucleotides not matched to a gene: 6. The CDR3 length is 16 residues. Here the CDR3 reads CASSETGGYGQETQYF. The CDR3 DNA sequence: TGTGCCAGCAGTGAGACAGGGGGATATGGCCAAGAGACCCAGTACTTC.

About this clone: This same CDR3 is encoded by further DNA sequences in the sample. This chain links TRBV7-2 with TRBJ2-5; D unresolved. The germline gives CDR1 SGHTA, CDR2 FQGNSA. Deletions cut 1 base from V and 0 bases from J, with 6 bases between. This CDR3 has 14 residues. The CDR3 protein is CASSLVWDQETQYF. The CDR3 nucleotides are TGTGCCAGCAGCTTAGTCTGGGACCAAGAGACCCAGTACTTC.

There are a few counts of this clone. This CDR3 is CASSPVGGGETQYF. CDR3 nucleotides: TGTGCCAGCAGCCCAGTGGGGGGCGGAGAGACCCAGTACTTC. V usage is TRBV7-2 and J usage is TRBJ2-5, with D possibly called TRBD1 or TRBD2 (6 bases each). CDR1 and CDR2 from the germline V gene are SGHTA and FQGNSA. The CDR3 loop spans 14 amino acids. The ends were cut back, 5 bases at V and 4 bases at J, with 14 bases in the middle.

This clone showed up many times. The rearrangement uses TRBV7-9 and TRBJ1-1; 8 bases are shared with TRBD1. V was pared by 5 bases and J by 4 bases, with 6 bases of the junction left unmatched. Germline CDR1 reads SEHNR; CDR2 reads FQNEAQ (reference sequence). This CDR3 is built from 14 residues. The CDR3 is CASSLNRGATEAFF. CDR3 in DNA: TGTGCCAGCAGCCTTAACAGGGGGGCCACTGAAGCTTTCTTT. Full variable domain (remainder filled in from reference TRBV7-9 and TRBJ1-1): DTGVSQNPRHKITKRGQNVTFRCDPISEHNRLYWYRQTLGQGPEFLTYFQNEAQLEKSRLLSDRFSAERPKGSFSTLEIQRTEQGDSAMYLCASSLNRGATEAFFGQGTRLTVV.

V and J are TRBV5-1 and TRBJ2-2, with D possibly TRBD1 on 5 matching bases. Between the trimmed V and J ends, which lost 3 bases and 7 bases, there was a span of 13 bases. The CDR3 sequence is 14 residues long. Germline V gives CDR1 SGHRS, CDR2 YFSETQ. CDR3 amino acids: CASSYSREGGELFF. The DNA of the CDR3 is TGCGCCAGCAGCTATTCCAGGGAAGGCGGGGAGCTGTTTTTT.

This clone was recorded many times. The gene calls are TRBV9 and TRBJ2-1; D ambiguous. The V and J ends lost 2 bases and 9 bases respectively, with 15 bases between them. Per germline, CDR1 SGDLS and CDR2 YYNGEE. The CDR3 covers 14 residues. This chain's CDR3 is CASSVLPDTGEQFF. CDR3 DNA: TGTGCCAGCAGCGTCCTTCCAGACACTGGTGAGCAGTTCTTC.

This clone was observed a handful of times. This sample includes further DNA sequences coding for the same CDR3. This chain joins TRBV4-3 and TRBJ2-7; maybe TRBD1 (5 bases). Germline values: CDR1 LGHNA, CDR2 YSLEER. The CDR3 spans 15 residues. The V end lost 0 bases, the J end lost 3 bases, and 12 bases lay between the germline ends. The CDR3 nucleotides are TGCGCCAGCAGCCAAGACGGGCAGGGCTTCTACGAGCAGTACTTC. Translated: CASSQDGQGFYEQYF.

The chain employs TRBV7-2 and TRBJ2-2, with 11 bases lining up with TRBD2. Germline lookup yields CDR1 SGHTA and CDR2 FQGNSA. After removal of 1 base from V and 3 bases from J, the junction contained 1 base not matched to a gene. The CDR3 contains 16 residues. As DNA, the CDR3 is TGTGCCAGCAGCTTAGTACTAGCGGGGGACACCGGGGAGCTGTTTTTT. Translated: CASSLVLAGDTGELFF.

The chain recombines TRBV2 with TRBJ2-3; 7 nucleotides agree with TRBD2. This CDR3 has 15 residues. Germline CDR1 reads SNHLY; CDR2 reads FYNNEI. Unmatched junction bases numbered 9, after V lost 3 bases and J lost 6 bases. The CDR3, as DNA: TGTGCCAGCAGTGAGACTAGCTGGGCGTTGGATACGCAGTATTTT. It yields the protein CASSETSWALDTQYF.

The rearrangement joins TRBV2 to TRBJ1-6, with 10 bases identical to TRBD1. J gave up 8 bases and V 6 bases, and 4 bases lay outside the gene matches. The CDR3 runs 14 residues. Germline V gene sequence: CDR1 SNHLY, CDR2 FYNNEI. DNA for the CDR3: TGTGCCAGCAGCTATGGACAGGGGGATTCACCCCTCCACTTT. Translating gives CASSYGQGDSPLHF. The variable domain in full, completed from reference TRBV2 and TRBJ1-6, reads EPEVTQTPSHQVTQMGQEVILRCVPISNHLYFYWYRQILGQKVEFLVSFYNNEISEKSEIFDDQFSVERPDGSNFTLKIRSTKLEDSAMYFCASSYGQGDSPLHFGNGTRLTVT.

This clone has just a few counts. This sequence joins TRBV19 and TRBJ1-5, with D maybe TRBD1 (6 bases). Trimming took 4 bases from V and 3 from J, leaving 19 bases between them. CDR1 is LNHDA and CDR2 is SQIVND in the germline V gene (reference sequence). The CDR3 loop spans 17 amino acids. This CDR3 reads CASSSTLPGHFNQPQHF. DNA for the CDR3: TGTGCCAGTAGTAGCACACTCCCGGGACACTTCAATCAGCCCCAGCATTTT.